The 29 T cell receptor beta chains listed next were all sequenced from one sample in a study of T cells in Graves' hyperthyroidism and ophthalmopathy (dated by TCRdb to about 2019). Preparation of the library involved multiplex PCR. Sequencer: Illumina HiSeq 2000. The TCR beta CDR3 regions were amplified from RNA transcripts. A first-round RT-PCR of the TCR CDR3 used the HTBI primer set with the Qiagen OneStep RT-PCR kit. TCRdb reprocessed the public reads (quality trimming at Q25 with fastp, clone calling with MiXCR) and kept in-frame beta chains. Rows are combined by CDR3 protein, so each entry shows the most common genes and DNA. The sample table records some 570,000 distinct CDR3 sequences; 14% of these occur just once. The top ten clonotypes cover over 6% of the sample. Sequencing was carried out using blood. These receptors were collected from a woman under 30 with Graves' ophthalmopathy.

The chain is built from TRBV27 and TRBJ2-1; 9 bases map to TRBD2. With V trimmed by 2 bases and J by 2 bases, 4 bases remained unmatched. The CDR3 consists of 16 residues. Germline CDR1 reads MNHEY; CDR2 reads SMNVEV (reference sequence). CDR3 sequence reads: CASSLGASGTYNEQFF. Written as DNA, the CDR3 is TGTGCCAGCAGTTTAGGGGCTAGCGGGACCTACAATGAGCAGTTCTTC.

This clonotype came up many times. The CDR3 nucleotides read TGTGCCAGCAGCTTATTCCCCGGGACAGGGGGCCGGTACAATGAGCAGTTCTTC. This gives the protein CASSLFPGTGGRYNEQFF. The chain is built from TRBV7-8 and TRBJ2-1, with 12 positions matching TRBD1. This CDR3 is built from 18 residues. In germline, CDR1 is SGHVS, CDR2 FQNEAQ. V dropped 2 bases and J dropped 4; count of bases not matched to a gene: 9.

This clonotype was seen a handful of times. The chain uses TRBV20-1 and TRBJ2-6, with D possibly being TRBD2 (6 bases). Germline V lookup: CDR1 DFQATT, CDR2 SNEGSKA (reference sequence). The CDR3 runs 16 residues. Trimming stripped 3 bases from V and 1 base from J, with 13 bases between. The CDR3 reads CSASREFLSGANVLTF. Written as DNA, the CDR3 is TGCAGTGCTAGCCGGGAGTTCTTATCTGGGGCCAACGTCCTGACTTTC.

This clonotype was counted ten times or more. The genes are TRBV20-1 and TRBJ2-3; D might be TRBD1 or TRBD2, each matching 6 bases. Germline V gene sequence: CDR1 DFQATT, CDR2 SNEGSKA (reference sequence). The CDR3 extends over 17 amino acids. V shed 0 bases and J shed 2 bases, with 18 bases lying between them. The CDR3 bases are TGCAGTGCTAGAGATCTCGCGCGGGACACCTACACAGATACGCAGTATTTT. Translated, it gives CSARDLARDTYTDTQYF.

This clonotype was seen ten or more times. The genes are TRBV12-3 or TRBV12-4 and TRBJ2-3; D unresolved. Trimming pared 0 bases from V and 1 base from J, leaving 8 bases between. There are 15 residues in the CDR3. Here the CDR3 DNA reads TGTGCCAGCAGTTTAGCCCCCAGCGGCACAGATACGCAGTATTTT. It translates to CASSLAPSGTDTQYF.

The chain carries TRBV7-9 and TRBJ1-2, with 11 bases aligning to TRBD1. V shed 7 bases and J 0 bases; nucleotides not matched to a gene: 19. This CDR3 region has 20 residues. The germline CDR1 and CDR2 sequences are SEHNR and FQNEAQ (reference sequence). CDR3 nucleotides: TGTGCCAGCAATTCCCCCTCGAACCGGGACAGGGGGTTTTCTAACTATGGCTACACCTTC. Translating it yields CASNSPSNRDRGFSNYGYTF.

V is TRBV5-5 and J is TRBJ1-5; D is uncertain. V shed 0 bases and J shed 0 bases, with 7 bases lying between them. CDR1 and CDR2 from the germline V gene are SGHKS and YYEKEE (reference sequence). This CDR3 is built from 15 residues. The CDR3 DNA is TGTGCCAGCAGCTTGGTGGGCGTTAGCAATCAGCCCCAGCATTTT. As protein: CASSLVGVSNQPQHF.

This clonotype was detected many times. The chain recombines TRBV5-1 with TRBJ2-7; D might be TRBD1 (5 bases). V was clipped by 0 bases and J by 3 bases, with 10 bases between them. CDR1 SGHRS and CDR2 YFSETQ come from the germline V gene. CDR3 length: 14 amino acids. The DNA for the CDR3 is TGCGCCAGCAGCTTGGGGACACGCGGCTACGAGCAGTACTTC. Translating it yields CASSLGTRGYEQYF.

There are many counts of this clonotype. The chain recombines TRBV6-1 with TRBJ2-7, with D maybe TRBD1 (5 bases). The CDR3 has 12 amino acids. Trimming removed 5 bases from V and 7 bases from J, with 12 bases in between. Germline loops: CDR1 MNHNS, CDR2 SASEGT. CDR3 residues: CASSHRPGEQYF. The DNA of the CDR3 is TGTGCCAGCAGTCACAGGCCTGGGGAGCAGTACTTC.

In its sample, this clonotype was seen a few times. In DNA, the CDR3 is TGCGCCAGCAGCCAAACGATTTCCTATGGCTACACCTTC. Translation: CASSQTISYGYTF. This chain links TRBV4-1 with TRBJ1-2; D remains ambiguous. Trimming pared 2 bases from V and 4 bases from J, leaving 8 bases between. The germline CDR1 and CDR2 sequences are MGHRA and YSYEKL. CDR3 size: 13 residues.

In its sample, this clonotype was seen many times. This sequence joins TRBV27 and TRBJ2-1; 7 bases are a match to TRBD1. V trimming: 2 bases; J trimming: 8 bases; junction bases outside the gene matches: 9. Germline V gene lookup returns CDR1 MNHEY and CDR2 SMNVEV (reference sequence). This CDR3 is 15 amino acids long. The DNA for the CDR3 is TGTGCCAGCAGTTTACATAGACAGGGTGCATATGAGCAGTTCTTC. This encodes CASSLHRQGAYEQFF.

This clonotype was recorded many times. The CDR3 reads CASSPSGLAGLVGELFF. In nucleotides, the CDR3 is TGTGCCAGCAGCCCGAGTGGGCTAGCGGGCCTCGTCGGGGAGCTGTTTTTT. V is TRBV7-3 and J is TRBJ2-2; 8 bases match TRBD2. There are 17 residues in the CDR3. CDR1 SGHTA and CDR2 FQGTGA come from the germline V gene. The ends lost 5 bases at V and 7 bases at J; junction bases unmatched: 15.

This clonotype occurred many times. The V and J genes are TRBV9 and TRBJ2-1, with unresolved D. Germline CDR1 is SGDLS and CDR2 is YYNGEE. This CDR3 has 17 amino acids. The ends were cut back, 0 bases at V and 5 bases at J, with 18 bases in the middle. The DNA for the CDR3 is TGTGCCAGCAGCGTAGGCAGGAGCTCCCTGGGAAACAATGAGCAGTTCTTC. Its translation: CASSVGRSSLGNNEQFF.

This clonotype appeared many times. Written as DNA, the CDR3 is TGTGCCAGCAGCTCCTGGGCGGGGTCACGAGCCGAAGCTTTCTTT. Amino acid sequence: CASSSWAGSRAEAFF. J is TRBJ1-1 and V is TRBV12-3 or TRBV12-4; D not certain. The CDR3 is made up of 15 amino acids. The ends were cut back, 6 bases at V and 8 bases at J, with 22 bases in the middle.

This clonotype was counted many times. This chain links TRBV27 with TRBJ2-1; D perhaps matches TRBD1 (5 bases). The germline V gene encodes CDR1 MNHEY and CDR2 SMNVEV (reference sequence). The CDR3 has 12 residues. Trimming left V 6 bases short and J 6 bases short, with 9 bases between. The CDR3 loop is CASSHRSNEQFF. The CDR3 bases are TGTGCCAGCAGCCACAGGAGCAATGAGCAGTTCTTC.

This clonotype was counted between two and nine times. The V gene is TRBV19, the J gene TRBJ1-1; D ambiguous. The germline CDR1 and CDR2 sequences are LNHDA and SQIVND (reference sequence). The CDR3 extends over 11 amino acids. The CDR3 DNA follows: TGTGGCTCCCTGAAGGGCGCTGAAGCTTTCTTT. It yields the protein CGSLKGAEAFF.

At least ten counts were recorded for this clonotype. The rearrangement uses TRBV20-1 and TRBJ2-7, with 7 bases lining up with TRBD1. The CDR3 extends over 14 amino acids. The germline CDR1 and CDR2 sequences are DFQATT and SNEGSKA (reference sequence). V lost 5 bases and J lost 4; bases outside the gene matches: 11. The CDR3 DNA is TGCAGTGCTGGACTGACAGGGAATAGTTACGAGCAGTACTTC. It yields the protein CSAGLTGNSYEQYF.

The J gene is TRBJ2-1, the V gene TRBV7-2; 10 nucleotides agree with TRBD1. Germline CDR1 reads SGHTA; CDR2 reads FQGNSA. J gave up 10 bases and V 1 base, and 7 bases lay outside the gene matches. The CDR3 sequence is 15 residues long. In nucleotides, the CDR3 is TGTGCCAGCAGCTTAGGACAGGGGGCGAAGGGGGAGCAGTTCTTC. Translating it yields CASSLGQGAKGEQFF.

This clonotype was counted at least ten times. The V and J genes are TRBV12-3 or TRBV12-4 and TRBJ1-5, with 9 bases that match TRBD1. With V trimmed by 2 bases and J by 2 bases, 25 bases remained unmatched. The CDR3 loop spans 23 amino acids. The CDR3 DNA is TGTGCCAGCAGTTTAAGAAGGGGCGGGACAGGGCCAATGAACCGTTATGGCAATCAGCCCCAGCATTTT. It translates to CASSLRRGGTGPMNRYGNQPQHF.

In its sample, this clonotype was seen a few times. The rearrangement links TRBV20-1 to TRBJ2-5; TRBD2 matches at 7 bases. The germline gives CDR1 DFQATT, CDR2 SNEGSKA (reference sequence). This CDR3 is built from 14 residues. Germline trimming cut 6 bases from V and 3 bases from J; bases unmatched to any gene: 10. The CDR3 coding sequence is TGCAGTGCGTATCTAGCGGAGGGTAAAGAGACCCAGTACTTC. Translation gives CSAYLAEGKETQYF.

This clonotype occurred many times. The chain has TRBV11-3 and TRBJ1-3, with D unresolved. Deletions cut 5 bases from V and 4 bases from J, with 15 bases between. CDR3 length: 15 residues. CDR1 and CDR2 from the germline V gene are SGHNT and YENEEA. CDR3 sequence (DNA): TGTGCCAGCAGCCCCCGGACGTCTGGGGGAAACACCATATATTTT. Translated: CASSPRTSGGNTIYF.

This clonotype showed up many times. The chain employs TRBV20-1 and TRBJ2-7, with 10 positions matching TRBD2. CDR1 DFQATT and CDR2 SNEGSKA come from the germline V gene (reference sequence). The CDR3 covers 14 residues. V shed 3 bases, J shed 4 bases, and the junction held 6 bases outside the gene matches. The CDR3 region is CSARIHSGRYEQYF. CDR3 nucleotides: TGCAGTGCTAGGATACATAGCGGGAGGTACGAGCAGTACTTC.

Concerning this clonotype: This clone may be a read error of a much larger clone one base away. The CDR3 DNA reads TGTGCCAGCTCACCTCAGGAGGGAGACAATCAGCCCCAGGATTTT. Protein sequence: CASSPQEGDNQPQDF. The chain links TRBV6-1 to TRBJ1-5; no clear D. This CDR3 has 15 residues. The germline V gene encodes CDR1 MNHNS and CDR2 SASEGT.

This clonotype was picked up many times. The chain carries TRBV6-1 and TRBJ1-4; D call uncertain. CDR3 length: 13 amino acids. V lost 5 bases and J lost 4, with 8 bases in between. CDR1 and CDR2 from the germline V gene are MNHNS and SASEGT. The CDR3 nucleotides read TGTGCCAGCAGTCAGACACTTAATGAAAAACTGTTTTTT. It specifies CASSQTLNEKLFF.

This clonotype has ten or more counts. The genes are TRBV7-2 and TRBJ2-2, with 12 bases matching TRBD2. V lost 6 bases to trimming and J lost 4 bases; unmatched junction nucleotides: 6. The CDR3 has 16 residues. Germline CDR1 is SGHTA and CDR2 is FQGNSA. The CDR3 loop reads CASSYLTSGSTGELFF. CDR3 nucleotide sequence: TGTGCCAGCAGTTATTTGACTAGCGGGAGCACCGGGGAGCTGTTTTTT.

This clonotype was detected many times. The chain carries TRBV4-3 and TRBJ2-1, with D possibly being TRBD1 (5 bases). Trimming removed 3 bases at V and 9 bases at J, with 9 bases between. Germline V gene lookup returns CDR1 LGHNA and CDR2 YSLEER. The CDR3 is 12 residues long. The CDR3 is CASSQAGSEQFF. CDR3 nucleotide sequence: TGCGCCAGCAGCCAGGCAGGGTCTGAGCAGTTCTTC.

This clonotype occurred many times. The rearrangement uses TRBV2 and TRBJ1-5, with D perhaps matching TRBD1 (6 bases). Trimming removed 1 base at V and 2 bases at J, with 9 bases between. This CDR3 is built from 15 residues. CDR1 is SNHLY, CDR2 FYNNEI, per germline. CDR3 residues: CASSEEGVGNQPQHF. DNA for the CDR3: TGTGCCAGCAGTGAAGAGGGGGTCGGCAATCAGCCCCAGCATTTT.

This clonotype occurred many times. The rearrangement links TRBV19 to TRBJ1-5; 9 positions match TRBD1. With 6 bases clipped from V and 2 bases from J, the junction kept 5 bases outside the gene matches. The germline gives CDR1 LNHDA, CDR2 SQIVND (reference sequence). The CDR3 consists of 15 residues. The CDR3: CASSPTGGGNQPQHF. CDR3 in DNA: TGTGCCAGTAGCCCGACAGGGGGAGGCAATCAGCCCCAGCATTTT.

This clonotype was seen only a few times. V usage is TRBV4-3 and J usage is TRBJ2-3, with D perhaps matching TRBD2 (6 bases). The CDR3 runs to 17 residues. V lost 0 bases, J lost 6 bases, and 19 bases lay in between. Germline V lookup: CDR1 LGHNA, CDR2 YSLEER. In nucleotides, the CDR3 is TGCGCCAGCAGCCAAGATCTGCGGCGGGACCTGGCCGATACGCAGTATTTT. Residues: CASSQDLRRDLADTQYF.